This T cell receptor beta chain was captured in a study of T-cell reconstitution after alpha-beta-depleted transplantation in children (dated by TCRdb to about 2016). Study-level background: Using TCR repertoire profiling, the study quantitatively followed how T-cell immune reconstitution unfolded in children after TCRalphabeta/CD19-depleted allogeneic hematopoietic cell transplantation. General study outcomes and caveats: Hyperexpanded clone frequencies declined over subsequent months; after one year, T-cell counts and TCRbeta diversity were mostly attributed to newly produced T cells. In some patients, high TCRbeta diversity at day 60 was attributed to recipient T cells and intrathymic progenitors that had survived conditioning. The apparently early recovery of alphabetaT-cell counts about two months after transplant reportedly depended on only several hundred rapidly expanded clones that came from non-depleted graft cells.

The germline V gene specifies LGHNA as CDR1 and YSLEER as CDR2. The CDR3 runs 15 amino acids, cysteine and phenylalanine included. The read is trimmed to its CDR3 DNA, 45 bases read in frame from base 1. V lost 4 bases and J lost 4 bases, and the count of bases not matched to a germline gene is 5. The library was prepared using PCR. Sequencing relied on an Illumina HiSeq 2500. Molecular barcoding was employed in the preparation of TCR libraries, with unique molecular identifiers being used to normalize TCRbeta repertoire quantification. TCRdb trimmed the raw reads at Q25, called clones with MiXCR and kept productive beta chains. Every distinct CDR3 protein forms one entry, paired with its most common genes and DNA. The sample data list 500,000 to 750,000 distinct CDR3 sequences, and roughly 13% of these were observed just once. The ten largest account for about 2.2% of the sample. This clonotype was observed at least ten times. The antigen it recognizes is unknown. Base qualities are not provided; no much larger clone lies one nucleotide away.

According to the study, the label for this sample's treatment or condition signals: allogeneic hematopoietic cell transplantation with graft depleted of TCRalphabeta T cells and CD19 B cells. The children who served as transplant recipients had been given grafts of TCRalphabeta/CD19-depleted allogeneic hematopoietic cells. The specimen was PBMCs, mostly from graft donor cells, collected 360 days after TCRalphabeta/CD19-depleted stem cell transplant. This receptor was obtained from a male patient aged 10 to 17 who had a stem cell transplant for acute myeloid leukemia, so the T cells may come from the graft donor. The V and J genes are TRBV4-3 and TRBJ2-1; 9 bases in the middle match TRBD1. The CDR3 protein is CASSRQGGAYNEQFF. The DNA sequence is as follows: TGCGCCAGCAGCCGACAGGGGGGTGCATACAATGAGCAGTTCTTC.